This T cell receptor beta chain was sequenced during a study of cytomegalovirus exposure and HLA in healthy donors. Study-level results: The records held CMV serostatus as the only immune exposure information. 87-base-pair reads could not separate some V segments, including TRBV6-2 and TRBV6-3.

Germline V gene lookup returns CDR1 LNHNV and CDR2 YYDKDF (reference sequence). The CDR3 is made up of 17 amino acids. V was shortened by 0 bases and J by 1 base, with 13 bases between the two germline ends. On this clone itself: Its matching antigen is unknown.

The PCR was carried out with 60 Vbeta primers and 13 Jbeta primers. Assay: immunoSEQ multiplex PCR; the TCRdb copy retains only in-frame clones and omits some. The top ten clones hold roughly 2.9% of a sample with 120,000 to 150,000 clones, 75% to 90% of them seen once. The chain is built from TRBV15 and TRBJ1-5; D might be TRBD1 (6 bases). Source material: PBMCs. This TCR was recovered from a woman in her 30s in good health and CMV-seronegative. CDR3 sequence reads: CATSRDRGKWSNQPQHF. As DNA, the CDR3 is TGTGCCACCAGCAGAGACAGGGGTAAGTGGAGCAATCAGCCCCAGCATTTT.